This TCR beta chain was observed in a study of PD-1 blockade in classical Hodgkin lymphoma. Points from the study as a whole: Baseline TCR diversity was reportedly lower in newly diagnosed patients than healthy donors.

Relapse was seen in all patients after autologous stem cell transplantation, and brentuximab vedotin exposure was variable. Sequencing was performed with immunoSEQ multiplex PCR; in TCRdb, only in-frame clones are kept and a portion is missing. Of more than 45,000 clones listed, roughly 66% are singletons. On this clone itself: The antigen is undetermined.

The CDR3 consists of 14 residues. Germline values: CDR1 SGHAT, CDR2 FQNNGV. Trimming took off 1 base at V and 2 bases at J, with 9 bases between the two ends. The sequence was obtained from a human donor with classical Hodgkin lymphoma. The sample here was peripheral blood mononuclear cells (PBMCs), taken before the second cycle of nivolumab. This chain connects TRBV11-2 to TRBJ2-7; D remains unclear. This CDR3 is CASSLARFTYEQYF. DNA for the CDR3: TGTGCCAGCAGCTTAGCCAGGTTTACCTACGAGCAGTACTTC.